This TCR beta chain was observed in a study of T cell responses to AZD1222 COVID-19 vaccine. The ends were cut back, 4 bases at V and 0 bases at J, with 7 bases in the middle. The CDR3 contains 15 residues. CDR1 and CDR2 from the germline V gene are KGHSH and LQKENI. Sequencing was performed with immunoSEQ multiplex PCR; in TCRdb, only in-frame clones are kept and a portion is missing. Among 100,000 to 130,000 clones listed, 86% were seen once. The sample consisted of peripheral blood, taken on day 0 of AZD1222 vaccination. This sequence was found in an adult in good health. The rearrangement links TRBV18 to TRBJ1-6; D is undetermined. The CDR3 reads CASSHDLSYNSPLHF. The CDR3 DNA sequence: TGTGCCAGCTCACATGATCTCTCCTATAATTCACCCCTCCACTTT.